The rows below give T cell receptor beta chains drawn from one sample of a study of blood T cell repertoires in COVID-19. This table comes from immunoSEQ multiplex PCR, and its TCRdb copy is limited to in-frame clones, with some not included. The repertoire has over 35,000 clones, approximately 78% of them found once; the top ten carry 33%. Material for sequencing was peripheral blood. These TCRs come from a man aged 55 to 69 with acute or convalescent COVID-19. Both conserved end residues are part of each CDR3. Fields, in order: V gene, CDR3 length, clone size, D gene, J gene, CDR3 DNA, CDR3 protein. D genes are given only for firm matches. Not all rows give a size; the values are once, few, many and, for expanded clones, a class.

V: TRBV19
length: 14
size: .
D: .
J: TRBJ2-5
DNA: TGTGCCAGTAGTATTAGCGGAATCCAAGAGACCCAGTACTTC
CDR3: CASSISGIQETQYF

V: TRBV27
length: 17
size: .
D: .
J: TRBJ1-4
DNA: TGTGCCAGCAGTTTAAATCAGGGGCGGTTTTCTAATGAAAAACTGTTTTTT
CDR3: CASSLNQGRFSNEKLFF

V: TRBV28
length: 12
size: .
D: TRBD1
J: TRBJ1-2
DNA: TGTGCCAGCAGTCGGGACAGCTATGGCTACACCTTC
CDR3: CASSRDSYGYTF

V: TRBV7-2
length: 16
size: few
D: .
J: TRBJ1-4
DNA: TGTGCCAGCAGCGACCTACAGGGTCTCTATATTGAAAAACTGTTTTTT
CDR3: CASSDLQGLYIEKLFF

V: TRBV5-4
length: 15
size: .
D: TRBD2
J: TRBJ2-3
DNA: TGTGCCAGCAGCTTGTTAGCGGGAGTCATCGATACGCAGTATTTT
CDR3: CASSLLAGVIDTQYF

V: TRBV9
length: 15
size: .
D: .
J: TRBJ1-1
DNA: TGTGCCAGCAGCGTTACAGGAGCCTTGAACACTGAAGCTTTCTTT
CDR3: CASSVTGALNTEAFF

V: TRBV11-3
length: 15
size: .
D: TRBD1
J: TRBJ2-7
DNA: TGTGCCAGCAGCTTACGACCAGGGGGCGTAGCCGAGCAGTACTTC
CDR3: CASSLRPGGVAEQYF

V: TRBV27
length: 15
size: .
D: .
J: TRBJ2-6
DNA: TGTGCCAGCAGTAAGGAGGGCTTTAGAGCCAACGTCCTGACTTTC
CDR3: CASSKEGFRANVLTF

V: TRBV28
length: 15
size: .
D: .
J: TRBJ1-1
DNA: TGTGCCAGCAGTTTGAGTTTTTTTGCGGGCACTGAAGCTTTCTTT
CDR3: CASSLSFFAGTEAFF

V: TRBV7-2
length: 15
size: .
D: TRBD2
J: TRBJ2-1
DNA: TGTGCCAGCAGCTTACGAACTAGCGGAAACAATGAGCAGTTCTTC
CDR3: CASSLRTSGNNEQFF

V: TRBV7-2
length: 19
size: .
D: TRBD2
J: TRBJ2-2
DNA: TGTGCCAGCAGCTTAGCGATAGCGGGAGAGCATATGAACACCGGGGAGCTGTTTTTT
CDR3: CASSLAIAGEHMNTGELFF

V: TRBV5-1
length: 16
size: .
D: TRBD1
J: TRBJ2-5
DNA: TGCGCCAGCAGCCCCCGAGGACAGGGGCGGCAAGAGACCCAGTACTTC
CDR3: CASSPRGQGRQETQYF

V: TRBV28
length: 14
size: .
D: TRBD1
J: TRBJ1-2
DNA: TGTGCCAGCATCAAACAGGGGGGTAACTATGGCTACACCTTC
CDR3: CASIKQGGNYGYTF

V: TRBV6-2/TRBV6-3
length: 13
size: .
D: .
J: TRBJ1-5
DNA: TGTGCCAGCAGTTCGACATCCAATCAGCCCCAGCATTTT
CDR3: CASSSTSNQPQHF

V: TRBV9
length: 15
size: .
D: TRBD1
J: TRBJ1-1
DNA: TGTGCCAGCAGCGTTTCGTCCGGGACAGGGCTAGAAGCTTTCTTT
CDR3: CASSVSSGTGLEAFF

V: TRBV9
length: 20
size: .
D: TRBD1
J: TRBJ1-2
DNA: TGTGCCAGCAGCGTAGTCGGGAGTCTGGACAGGGGAATAGGTAACTATGGCTACACCTTC
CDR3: CASSVVGSLDRGIGNYGYTF

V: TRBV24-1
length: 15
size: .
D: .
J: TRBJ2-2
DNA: TGTGCCACCAGTGCGGCGGGGGCAGGCACCGGGGAGCTGTTTTTT
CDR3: CATSAAGAGTGELFF

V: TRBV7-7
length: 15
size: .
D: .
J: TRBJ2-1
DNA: TGTGCTAGCAGCTCTAGCGTTCTCTCCTACAATGAGCAGTTCTTC
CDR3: CASSSSVLSYNEQFF

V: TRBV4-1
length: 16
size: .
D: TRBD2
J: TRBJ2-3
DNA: TGCGCCAGCAGCCTTCAACTAGCGGGAGGCACAGATACGCAGTATTTT
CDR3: CASSLQLAGGTDTQYF

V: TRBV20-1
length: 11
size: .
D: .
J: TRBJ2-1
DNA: TGCAGTGCTCTGTCCTACAATGAGCAGTTCTTC
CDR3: CSALSYNEQFF

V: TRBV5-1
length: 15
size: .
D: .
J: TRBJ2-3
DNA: TGCGCCAGCAGCTTGGGAGGCGACCCCACAGATACGCAGTATTTT
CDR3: CASSLGGDPTDTQYF

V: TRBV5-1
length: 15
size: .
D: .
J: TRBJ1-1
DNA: TGCGCCAGCAGCGCCGGGTCGGGGGTGAACACTGAAGCTTTCTTT
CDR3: CASSAGSGVNTEAFF

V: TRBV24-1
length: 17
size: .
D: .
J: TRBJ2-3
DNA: TGTGCCACCAGTGATCCCACACCCGACATGGCCCTTTTCGGGCAGTATTTT
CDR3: CATSDPTPDMALFGQYF

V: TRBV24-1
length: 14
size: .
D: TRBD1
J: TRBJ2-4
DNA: TGTGCCACCTGGGACAGACTAGCCAAAAACATTCAGTACTTC
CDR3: CATWDRLAKNIQYF

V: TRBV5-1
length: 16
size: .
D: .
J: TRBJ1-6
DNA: TGCGCCAGCAGCTTGGATGGGGCAGAAAATAATTCACCCCTCCACTTT
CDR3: CASSLDGAENNSPLHF

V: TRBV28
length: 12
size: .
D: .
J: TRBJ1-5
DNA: TGTGCCAGCCACGCCGGGTCTCAGCCCCAGCATTTT
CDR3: CASHAGSQPQHF

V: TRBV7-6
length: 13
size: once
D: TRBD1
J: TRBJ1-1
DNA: TGTGCCAGCAGCTTACGGGACAGGGGGGAGGCTTTCTTT
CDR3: CASSLRDRGEAFF

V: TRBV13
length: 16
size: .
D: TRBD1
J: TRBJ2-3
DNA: TGTGCCAGCAGCTTAGGCCGAGGACAGGGTGTGGATACGCAGTATTTT
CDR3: CASSLGRGQGVDTQYF

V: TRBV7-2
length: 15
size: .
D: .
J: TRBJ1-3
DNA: TGTGCCAGCAGCTCCAGACAAGGCTCTGGAAACACCATATATTTT
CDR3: CASSSRQGSGNTIYF

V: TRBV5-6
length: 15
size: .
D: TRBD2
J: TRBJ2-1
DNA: TGTGCCAGCAGCTTCTCGGGACTAGGGGGTAATGAGCAGTTCTTC
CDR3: CASSFSGLGGNEQFF

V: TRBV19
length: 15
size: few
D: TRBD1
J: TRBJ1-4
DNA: TGTGCCACCCGACAGGGGATTGCAACTAATGAAAAACTGTTTTTT
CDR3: CATRQGIATNEKLFF

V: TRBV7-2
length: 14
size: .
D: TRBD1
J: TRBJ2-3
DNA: TGTGCCAGCAGCTTGACAGGGGGCATAGATACGCAGTATTTT
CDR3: CASSLTGGIDTQYF

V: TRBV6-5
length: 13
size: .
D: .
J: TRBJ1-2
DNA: TGTGCCAGCAGCGTTCGGGGGGTAAATGGCTACACCTTC
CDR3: CASSVRGVNGYTF

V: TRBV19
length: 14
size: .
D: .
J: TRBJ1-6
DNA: TGTGCCAGTAGCCCGGGATGGGGGCCGACACCCCTCCACTTT
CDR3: CASSPGWGPTPLHF